What follows are 24 T cell receptor beta chains derived from one specimen sequenced in a study of T cells in Graves' hyperthyroidism and ophthalmopathy. RNA transcripts provided the source from which TCR beta CDR3 regions were amplified. The HTBI set primed first-round TCR CDR3 RT-PCR. TCRdb reprocessed the multiplex PCR reads with MiXCR, giving one entry per CDR3 protein. This sample has around 290,000 distinct CDR3 sequences, with roughly 14% found just once. Sequencing was done on a sample of blood. The receptors shown here come from a woman between 25 and 40 years old with Graves' hyperthyroidism that later progressed to Graves' ophthalmopathy.

This clonotype occurred a few times. The V and J genes are TRBV6-5 and TRBJ2-3, with 7 nucleotides matching TRBD1. After removal of 2 bases from V and 2 bases from J, the junction contained 4 bases not matched to a gene. CDR3 length: 15 residues. Per germline, CDR1 MNHEY and CDR2 SVGAGI. The CDR3 DNA reads TGTGCCAGCAGTTACGGGACAGCTTTCACAGATACGCAGTATTTT. This gives the protein CASSYGTAFTDTQYF.

This clonotype came up many times. The chain employs TRBV10-3 and TRBJ2-1; D is possibly TRBD1 or TRBD2 (7 bases each). V shed 7 bases and J shed 8 bases, with 24 bases lying between them. The CDR3 runs 16 residues. Looked up from germline, CDR1 is ENHRY and CDR2 is SYGVKD. This CDR3 reads CAIIPQGVRLAHEQFF. In DNA, the CDR3 is TGTGCCATCATTCCTCAGGGGGTACGACTAGCCCATGAGCAGTTCTTC.

This clonotype was counted at least ten times. The gene calls are TRBV12-3 or TRBV12-4 and TRBJ2-3; 12 nucleotides agree with TRBD2. This CDR3 has 19 amino acids. V shed 3 bases, J shed 4 bases, and the junction held 14 bases outside the gene matches. The CDR3 bases are TGTGCCAGCAGTTTCCGGGGGCTAGCGGGAGGGCTGATGGCAGATACGCAGTATTTT. It codes for CASSFRGLAGGLMADTQYF.

This clonotype was observed at least ten times. The rearrangement uses TRBV3-1 and TRBJ1-5; 8 bases are shared with TRBD1. The CDR3 consists of 15 residues. Germline lookup yields CDR1 LGHDT and CDR2 YNNKEL (reference sequence). Trimming cost V 4 bases and J 4 bases; bases outside gene matches: 6. The CDR3 coding sequence is TGTGCCAGCAGCCGAGGACAGGGAGGAAATCAGCCCCAGCATTTT. It yields the protein CASSRGQGGNQPQHF.

This clonotype appeared many times. The chain couples TRBV20-1 to TRBJ2-5; 8 bases agree with TRBD2. The CDR3 runs 16 residues. Per germline, CDR1 DFQATT and CDR2 SNEGSKA (reference sequence). V shed 0 bases and J 4 bases; nucleotides not matched to a gene: 10. CDR3 sequence: CSARDPGTSRRETQYF. CDR3 nucleotide sequence: TGCAGTGCTAGAGATCCGGGGACTAGTAGGCGAGAGACCCAGTACTTC.

A few counts support this clonotype. The V gene is TRBV25-1, the J gene TRBJ2-7; tentative D call: TRBD2 (5 bases). Germline CDR1 is MGHDK and CDR2 is SYGVNS. The V end was cut by 2 bases, the J end by 2 bases, with 7 bases between. The CDR3 consists of 13 residues. CDR3 bases: TGTGCCAGCAGTGAAGGCGGGCCCTACGAGCAGTACTTC. It specifies CASSEGGPYEQYF.

This clonotype has at least ten counts. The chain is built from TRBV20-1 and TRBJ2-5; 9 bases map to TRBD1. Germline CDR1 reads DFQATT; CDR2 reads SNEGSKA (reference sequence). V shed 0 bases and J 0 bases; nucleotides not matched to a gene: 8. The CDR3 has 17 residues. In nucleotides, the CDR3 is TGCAGTGCTAGAGACCTCCTCGGGACAGGGTACCAAGAGACCCAGTACTTC. Amino acids: CSARDLLGTGYQETQYF.

The rearrangement links TRBV5-4 to TRBJ2-3; D ambiguous. This CDR3 is 15 amino acids long. V lost 0 bases, J lost 1 base, and 9 bases lay in between. CDR1 and CDR2 from the germline V gene are SGHNT and YYREEE (reference sequence). For the CDR3, the DNA is TGTGCCAGCAGCTTGGTTACCGGCGGCACAGATACGCAGTATTTT. As protein: CASSLVTGGTDTQYF.

This clonotype showed up just once. This sequence may be a read error, since a much larger clone differs from it by one base. V gene TRBV28 combines with J gene TRBJ1-1; D unresolved. Between the trimmed V and J ends, which lost 3 bases and 4 bases, there was a span of 12 bases. Germline CDR1 MDHEN, CDR2 SYDVKM. The CDR3 has 14 amino acids. CDR3 sequence reads: CASSFSQEPTEAFF. Here the CDR3 DNA reads TGTGCCAGCAGTTTCAGTCAGGAACCCACTGAAGCTTTCTTT. The complete variable domain, with remaining parts taken from reference TRBV28 and TRBJ1-1, reads DVKVTQSSRYLVKRTGEKVFLECVQDMDHENMFWYRQDPGLGLRLIYFSYDVKMKEKGDIPEGYSVSREKKERFSLILESASTNQTSMYLCASSFSQEPTEAFFGQGTRLTVV.

Regarding this clonotype: This could be a read error, since a much larger clone is one nucleotide away. This chain connects TRBV28 to TRBJ1-4; D remains ambiguous. The germline gives CDR1 MDHEN, CDR2 SYDVKM. This CDR3 comprises 12 residues. The CDR3 loop reads CVSSHTSEKLFF. In nucleotides, the CDR3 is TGTGTCAGCAGCCACACCTCGGAAAAACTGTTTTTT.

This clonotype was observed many times. This sequence joins TRBV12-3 or TRBV12-4 and TRBJ2-7; the match to TRBD2 covers 7 bases. This CDR3 spans 14 amino acids. With V trimmed by 8 bases and J by 0 bases, 7 bases remained unmatched. The CDR3 is CASSITSVSYEQYF. The DNA for the CDR3 is TGTGCCAGCTCCATCACTAGCGTCTCCTACGAGCAGTACTTC.

This clonotype has ten or more counts. The chain carries TRBV4-3 and TRBJ2-5, with D tentatively TRBD1 (6 bases). V lost 0 bases to trimming and J lost 1 base, with 15 bases between them. Germline V CDR1 and CDR2: LGHNA, YSLEER. The CDR3 totals 17 residues. The CDR3 sequence: CASSQDPYGTSQETQYF. For the CDR3, the DNA is TGCGCCAGCAGCCAAGACCCCTACGGGACAAGCCAAGAGACCCAGTACTTC.

The chain couples TRBV18 to TRBJ1-1; 11 bases agree with TRBD1. Trimming cost V 1 base and J 4 bases; bases outside gene matches: 5. This CDR3 is 16 amino acids long. Germline assignment: CDR1 KGHSH and CDR2 LQKENI. The CDR3 nucleotides read TGTGCCAGCTCACCACTGGGGACAGGGGGAATCACTGAAGCTTTCTTT. It codes for CASSPLGTGGITEAFF.

This clonotype appeared many times. V is TRBV27 and J is TRBJ2-7; tentative D call: TRBD1 (6 bases). Per germline, CDR1 MNHEY and CDR2 SMNVEV (reference sequence). Trimming took 8 bases from V and 0 from J, leaving 14 bases between them. CDR3 length: 14 amino acids. The CDR3 DNA is TGTGCCAGCGCCAACAGGGATAGCTCCTACGAGCAGTACTTC. Amino acids: CASANRDSSYEQYF.

This chain links TRBV7-2 with TRBJ2-7; D call uncertain. The DNA end favors TRBJ2-1, so the J call may be wrong. Germline assignment: CDR1 SGHTA and CDR2 FQGNSA. This CDR3 spans 14 amino acids. The CDR3: CASSLTFTSYEQFF. CDR3 bases: TGTGCCAGCAGCCTGACTTTTACCTCCTACGAGCAGTTCTTC.

This clonotype was observed a few times. A much larger clone lies a single base off, so this may be a read error. V usage is TRBV20-1 and J usage is TRBJ2-7; TRBD2 is a possible D gene (5 bases). CDR1 DFQATT and CDR2 SNEGSKA come from the germline V gene (reference sequence). This CDR3 is 13 amino acids long. The CDR3 loop reads CSASAVSSYERYF. CDR3 nucleotides: TGCAGTGCTTCAGCGGTGAGCTCCTACGAGCGGTACTTC.

The table lists this clonotype with many counts. The CDR3 region has the DNA TGCAGTGTCCAGCGGGGTAATGAGCAGTTCTTC. As protein: CSVQRGNEQFF. The chain links TRBV20-1 to TRBJ2-1; TRBD2 aligns across 7 bases. Trimming at V came to 7 bases and at J to 7 bases, leaving 4 bases not matched to a gene. Germline V gene data show CDR1 as DFQATT and CDR2 as SNEGSKA (reference sequence). The CDR3 consists of 11 residues.

This clonotype turned up a few times. Because it lacks the conserved phenylalanine or tryptophan at the end, this CDR3 is likely a read error. The DNA is omitted, as the CDR3 cannot be located on it reliably, and the CDR3 follows TCRdb's listing. J is TRBJ1-1 and V is TRBV6-1; TRBD1 is the table's D call and was not checked against the DNA. Germline V gene sequence: CDR1 MNHNS, CDR2 SASEGT. The CDR3 extends over 14 residues, inclusive of both ends. CDR3 residues: CASNEWGGDTEVFL.

The chain has TRBV27 and TRBJ1-1, with D unresolved. The CDR3 runs to 15 residues. Germline V gene sequence: CDR1 MNHEY, CDR2 SMNVEV (reference sequence). The V and J ends lost 0 bases and 0 bases respectively, with 8 bases between them. As DNA, the CDR3 is TGTGCCAGCAGTTTATCACCAGAGATGAACACTGAAGCTTTCTTT. This codes for CASSLSPEMNTEAFF.

This clonotype was seen ten or more times. The chain uses TRBV5-1 and TRBJ2-7, with D unresolved. The germline V gene has CDR1 SGHRS and CDR2 YFSETQ. The CDR3 extends over 15 amino acids. V was clipped by 0 bases and J by 0 bases, with 10 bases between them. The DNA of the CDR3 is TGCGCCAGCAGCTTGGCCTTAGGATTCTCCTACGAGCAGTACTTC. Translation: CASSLALGFSYEQYF.

V gene TRBV24-1 combines with J gene TRBJ2-1; the match to TRBD2 covers 10 bases. In germline, CDR1 is KGHDR, CDR2 SFDVKD. The ends lost 5 bases at V and 3 bases at J; junction bases unmatched: 9. The CDR3 length is 17 residues. Here the CDR3 reads CATSAPLAGGRYNEQFF. The CDR3 DNA follows: TGTGCCACCAGTGCCCCCTTAGCGGGAGGACGCTACAATGAGCAGTTCTTC.

This clonotype was seen many times. The CDR3 sequence: CASEGNFREKLFF. CDR3 nucleotide sequence: TGTGCCTCGGAGGGGAATTTTCGTGAAAAACTGTTTTTT. V usage is TRBV2 and J usage is TRBJ1-4; D may be TRBD1 (5 bases). Germline V gives CDR1 SNHLY, CDR2 FYNNEI. V lost 11 bases and J 7 bases, leaving 17 bases between the germline ends. This CDR3 has 13 amino acids.

The V call is TRBV27, the J call TRBJ2-2; D tentatively fits TRBD1 or TRBD2 (5 bases each). Trimming cost V 6 bases and J 1 base, with 9 bases left between them. From germline, CDR1 is MNHEY and CDR2 SMNVEV (reference sequence). The CDR3 totals 14 residues. The CDR3 loop reads CASRKGRNTGELFF. The DNA for the CDR3 is TGTGCCAGCAGAAAGGGACGGAACACCGGGGAGCTGTTTTTT.

This clonotype appeared many times. The chain recombines TRBV3-1 with TRBJ2-7; tentative D call: TRBD2 (6 bases). Germline values: CDR1 LGHDT, CDR2 YNNKEL (reference sequence). V was trimmed by 4 bases and J by 2 bases, leaving 18 bases between them. This CDR3 has 16 amino acids. The CDR3 coding sequence is TGTGCCAGCAGCCCATCCCCAGGGAGGACCCCCTACGAGCAGTACTTC. Protein sequence: CASSPSPGRTPYEQYF.